This T cell receptor beta chain is drawn from a study of human T cells and chemical hapten exposure. Study-wide background: On the upper back, patch tests were applied with 0.01% DPC and read at 6 days.

Time point here: patch test 2, 6 weeks after DPC sensitization. The sample's treatment: therapeutic diphenylcyclopropenone sensitization with weekly scalp DPC. Each patch-test visit's blood sample preceded patch application. This clonotype was seen more than once but under ten times. Its antigen is not identified. Original data processing: Samples held a median of roughly 100,000 TCRs, range about 23,224–690,600. TCRdb re-called the RACE reads with MiXCR, one entry per CDR3 protein. TCRdb, rather than the study authors, made the V and J calls. The sample includes tens of thousands of distinct CDR3 sequences, 9.5% to 11% of them seen just once. Overall study findings and caveats: It was expanded TCRs that formed significantly more large CDR3 similarity clusters than controls did.

The TCR originated in a man aged 35 to 55 with alopecia areata. Some clones in this sample may be carry-over from other donors' samples. Sequenced here: whole blood, sampled in connection with sensitization to the hapten diphenylcyclopropenone (DPC).

CDR3 in DNA: TGCGCCAGCAGCTTCGGCACCTACGAGCAGTACGTC. This encodes CASSFGTYEQYV. The rearrangement links TRBV5-1 to TRBJ2-7; D call uncertain. CDR1 is SGHRS and CDR2 is YFSETQ in the germline V gene. V dropped 2 bases and J dropped 2 bases, with 5 bases sitting between them. The CDR3 is 12 amino acids.